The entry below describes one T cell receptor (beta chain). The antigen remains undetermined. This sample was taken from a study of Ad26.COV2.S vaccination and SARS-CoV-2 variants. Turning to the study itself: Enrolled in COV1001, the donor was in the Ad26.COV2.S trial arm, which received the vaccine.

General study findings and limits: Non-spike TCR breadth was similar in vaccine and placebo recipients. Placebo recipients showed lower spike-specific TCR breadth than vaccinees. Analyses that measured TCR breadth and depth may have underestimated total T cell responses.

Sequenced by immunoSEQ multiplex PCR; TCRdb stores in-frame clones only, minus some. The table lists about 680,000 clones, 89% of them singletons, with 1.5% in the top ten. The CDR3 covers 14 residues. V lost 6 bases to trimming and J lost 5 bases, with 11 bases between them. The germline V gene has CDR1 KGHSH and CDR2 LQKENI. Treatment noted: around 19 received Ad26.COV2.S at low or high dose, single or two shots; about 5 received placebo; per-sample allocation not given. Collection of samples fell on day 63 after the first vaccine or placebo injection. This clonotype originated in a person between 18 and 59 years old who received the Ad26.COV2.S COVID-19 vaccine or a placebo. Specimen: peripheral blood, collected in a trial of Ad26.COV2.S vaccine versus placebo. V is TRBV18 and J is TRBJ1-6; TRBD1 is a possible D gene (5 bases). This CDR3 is CASSLDSDNSPLHF. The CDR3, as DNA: TGTGCCAGCTCCTTAGACAGCGATAATTCACCCCTCCACTTT.